What follows are 23 T cell receptor beta chains derived from one specimen sequenced in a study of T cells in Graves' hyperthyroidism and ophthalmopathy. RNA transcripts were the template for amplifying TCR beta CDR3 regions. An initial round of RT-PCR targeting the TCR CDR3 relied on the HTBI primer set. TCRdb used MiXCR to reprocess the multiplex PCR reads, holding one entry per CDR3 protein. The data contain 350,000 or so distinct CDR3 sequences, around a sixth of them singletons. Sequencing input: blood. Receptor source: a woman in her 40s with Graves' ophthalmopathy.

This clonotype was detected many times. The chain joins TRBV12-3 or TRBV12-4 to TRBJ1-5; D unresolved. The CDR3 loop spans 12 amino acids. The V end lost 6 bases, the J end lost 10 bases, and 13 bases lay between the germline ends. CDR3 coding DNA: TGTGCCAGCAGACAGAATACAGCTCCCCAGCATTTT. It translates to CASRQNTAPQHF.

This clonotype was recorded many times. With a much larger clone just one base away, this may be a read error. In DNA form, the CDR3 reads TGTGTCAGCAGTACCGCCGGGACCGGATTCTATGGCTACACCTTC. Translating it yields CVSSTAGTGFYGYTF. The gene calls are TRBV28 and TRBJ1-2, with a tentative D call TRBD1 (5 bases). This CDR3 has 15 residues. The germline gives CDR1 MDHEN, CDR2 SYDVKM.

Many counts were recorded for this clonotype. For the CDR3, the DNA is TGCGCCAGCAGCCCAATACTAGCGGGAGGACGGGAGACCCAGTACTTC. This translates into CASSPILAGGRETQYF. The chain carries TRBV5-1 and TRBJ2-5, with 12 bases identical to TRBD2. The CDR3 extends over 16 amino acids. V lost 4 bases and J lost 5; bases outside the gene matches: 9. CDR1 is SGHRS and CDR2 is YFSETQ in the germline V gene.

This clonotype has at least ten counts. The chain combines TRBV7-9 with TRBJ2-5, with 7 bases identical to TRBD1. This CDR3 region has 15 residues. Germline assignment: CDR1 SEHNR and CDR2 FQNEAQ (reference sequence). V lost 1 base and J lost 1; bases outside the gene matches: 3. The CDR3 bases are TGTGCCAGCAGCTTAGTAGGGACAGTCCAAGAGACCCAGTACTTC. This translates into CASSLVGTVQETQYF.

With respect to this clonotype: Germline and junction disagree at one end, which may indicate a read error. The gene calls are TRBV5-1 and TRBJ2-7; maybe TRBD2 (5 bases). Germline assignment: CDR1 SGHRS and CDR2 YFSETQ. The CDR3 is 18 residues long. The chain's CDR3 is CVSSPQFPGASSLYEQYF. CDR3 sequence (DNA): TGCGTCAGCAGTCCCCAGTTCCCGGGTGCTAGCAGCCTCTACGAGCAGTACTTC.

This clonotype has at least ten counts. The chain couples TRBV28 to TRBJ2-7; 9 bases align to TRBD1. This CDR3 has 15 residues. Germline lookup yields CDR1 MDHEN and CDR2 SYDVKM. Trimming removed 7 bases from V and 5 bases from J; junction bases left unmatched: 12. The CDR3 nucleotides are TGTGCCAGCATTCCGGGACAGGGCGTTTTCAACGAGCAGTACTTC. Protein product: CASIPGQGVFNEQYF.

V is TRBV6-2 or TRBV6-3 and J is TRBJ1-5; D might be TRBD1 (5 bases). CDR1 is MNHEY and CDR2 is SVGEGT in the germline V gene. The CDR3 sequence is 16 residues long. The germline V and J ends were trimmed by 1 base and 2 bases, with 12 bases remaining between them. DNA for the CDR3: TGTGCCAGCAGTTACTGGGCAGGGCTGGGCAATCAGCCCCAGCATTTT. It specifies CASSYWAGLGNQPQHF.

The table lists this clonotype with many counts. The chain has TRBV19 and TRBJ1-1; TRBD1 is a possible D gene (5 bases). Germline lookup yields CDR1 LNHDA and CDR2 SQIVND (reference sequence). The V and J ends lost 7 bases and 4 bases respectively, with 16 bases between them. CDR3 length: 14 amino acids. The CDR3 loop is CASIHRDRGTEAFF. The CDR3 nucleotides are TGTGCCAGTATCCACCGGGACCGTGGCACTGAAGCTTTCTTT.

The table lists this clonotype with a few counts. This may arise from a read error, as a much more abundant clone is one base away. V usage is TRBV20-1 and J usage is TRBJ2-4, with D possibly being TRBD1 (6 bases). The CDR3 loop spans 15 amino acids. Trimming shortened V by 0 bases and J by 8 bases, and 17 bases separated the two germline ends. CDR1 DFQATT and CDR2 SNEGSKA come from the germline V gene (reference sequence). This CDR3 is CSARDLSGVSHIQYF. The CDR3 region has the DNA TGCAGTGCTAGAGATCTATCAGGGGTGTCGCACATTCAGTACTTC.

This clonotype was seen a few times. This chain links TRBV5-8 with TRBJ1-2; D is undetermined. The V gene's germline CDR1 is SGHTS and CDR2 YDEGEE. This CDR3 comprises 13 residues. The V and J ends lost 0 bases and 2 bases respectively, with 5 bases between them. The CDR3 region has the DNA TGTGCCAGCAGCTTGGAGTGGAACTATGGCTACACCTTC. Translation gives CASSLEWNYGYTF.

This clonotype was seen ten or more times. J is TRBJ1-2 and V is TRBV11-2, with D possibly matching TRBD1 (6 bases). CDR1 and CDR2 from the germline V gene are SGHAT and FQNNGV. The germline V and J ends were trimmed by 2 bases and 3 bases, with 16 bases remaining between them. The CDR3 covers 16 residues. Here the CDR3 reads CASSLLRGGDYYGYTF. CDR3 in DNA: TGTGCCAGCAGCTTACTCCGTGGGGGCGATTACTATGGCTACACCTTC.

The sample holds many counts of this clonotype. The chain employs TRBV5-1 and TRBJ2-7; the D gene is possibly TRBD1 (5 bases). Trimming took off 0 bases at V and 3 bases at J, with 10 bases between the two ends. Germline V lookup: CDR1 SGHRS, CDR2 YFSETQ. The CDR3 totals 14 residues. The CDR3 protein is CASSLGGPSYEQYF. As DNA, the CDR3 is TGCGCCAGCAGCTTGGGGGGCCCAAGCTACGAGCAGTACTTC.

This clonotype occurred many times. The chain is built from TRBV28 and TRBJ2-7; 9 bases are shared with TRBD2. This CDR3 region has 15 residues. Germline CDR1 reads MDHEN; CDR2 reads SYDVKM. J was trimmed by 3 bases and V by 7 bases; bases with no gene match: 10. CDR3 sequence reads: CASNSGGQSYYEQYF. CDR3 coding DNA: TGTGCCAGCAATAGCGGGGGACAATCTTACTACGAGCAGTACTTC.

This clonotype was seen many times. The CDR3 is CASSYGSGRLYEQYF. The CDR3 DNA is TGTGCCAGCAGTTACGGGTCGGGGAGGCTGTACGAGCAGTACTTC. The chain combines TRBV6-5 with TRBJ2-7, with a tentative D call TRBD2 (6 bases). Trimming pared 2 bases from V and 4 bases from J, leaving 15 bases between. The CDR3 contains 15 residues. Germline lookup yields CDR1 MNHEY and CDR2 SVGAGI.

This clonotype came up many times. The rearrangement uses TRBV11-2 and TRBJ2-1, with TRBD2 as a possible D gene (6 bases). The CDR3 spans 14 residues. The V and J ends lost 7 bases and 11 bases respectively, with 21 bases between them. The germline CDR1 and CDR2 sequences are SGHAT and FQNNGV. CDR3 nucleotides: TGTGCCAGCACCGGTCTAGCGCGCCCGTCGCAGCAGTTCTTC. Amino acid sequence: CASTGLARPSQQFF. Full variable domain (rest looked up from reference TRBV11-2 and TRBJ2-1): EAGVAQSPRYKIIEKRQSVAFWCNPISGHATLYWYQQILGQGPKLLIQFQNNGVVDDSQLPKDRFSAERLKGVDSTLKIQPAKLEDSAVYLCASTGLARPSQQFFGPGTRLTVL.

The table lists this clonotype with many counts. This rearrangement joins TRBV14 to TRBJ1-1; TRBD1 agrees at 7 bases. The CDR3 is made up of 14 amino acids. J was trimmed by 11 bases and V by 3 bases; bases with no gene match: 12. Per the germline V gene, CDR1 is SGHDN and CDR2 is FVKESK. The CDR3 region has the DNA TGTGCCAGCAGCCAGGTCCAGGGGGGCACGGGTGCTTTCTTT. Amino acids: CASSQVQGGTGAFF.

This clonotype was seen many times. The rearrangement joins TRBV12-3 or TRBV12-4 to TRBJ2-7, with 7 positions matching TRBD2. This CDR3 comprises 15 residues. Trimming cost V 2 bases and J 3 bases; bases outside gene matches: 7. This CDR3 is CASSLSWREIYEQYF. Written as DNA, the CDR3 is TGTGCCAGCAGTTTATCTTGGCGGGAGATCTACGAGCAGTACTTC.

In its sample, this clonotype was seen many times. V usage is TRBV9 and J usage is TRBJ1-1, with D possibly matching TRBD1 (5 bases). Germline V CDR1 and CDR2: SGDLS, YYNGEE. V dropped 0 bases and J dropped 4 bases, with 7 bases sitting between them. This CDR3 spans 13 amino acids. The CDR3 nucleotides read TGTGCCAGCAGCGTAGGGGACGGCACTGAAGCTTTCTTT. Its translation is CASSVGDGTEAFF.

This clonotype has only a few counts. CDR3 loop: CASSSQAMNTEAFF. Written as DNA, the CDR3 is TGTGCCAGCAGTTCACAGGCCATGAACACTGAAGCTTTCTTT. The chain employs TRBV6-2 or TRBV6-3 and TRBJ1-1; perhaps TRBD1 as D (5 bases). The length of the CDR3 is 14 residues. The V end was cut by 4 bases, the J end by 0 bases, with 9 bases between. Per germline, CDR1 MNHEY and CDR2 SVGEGT.

This clonotype was seen many times. The chain recombines TRBV12-3 or TRBV12-4 with TRBJ2-7, with D possibly matching TRBD2 (5 bases). This CDR3 comprises 16 residues. Trimming removed 0 bases at V and 3 bases at J, with 15 bases between. The DNA of the CDR3 is TGTGCCAGCAGTTTAGCGCCTAACGCGGGCCTCTACGAGCAGTACTTC. The encoded protein is CASSLAPNAGLYEQYF.

This clonotype has ten or more counts. The CDR3 DNA sequence: TGTGCCAGCAGCTTAGCGTCGGTCAACAGGGGGCGGGTGGAGACCCAGTACTTC. Translating it yields CASSLASVNRGRVETQYF. The genes are TRBV7-2 and TRBJ2-5; 9 bases match TRBD1. Unmatched junction bases numbered 13, after V lost 0 bases and J lost 5 bases. CDR1 is SGHTA and CDR2 is FQGNSA in the germline V gene. The CDR3 totals 18 residues.

V gene TRBV30 combines with J gene TRBJ1-1; D gene unclear. Trimming cost V 0 bases and J 6 bases, with 14 bases left between them. Germline loops: CDR1 GTSNPN, CDR2 SVGIG (reference sequence). CDR3 length: 14 residues. The CDR3 here is CAWSVSVVIAEAFF. The CDR3 DNA reads TGTGCCTGGAGTGTATCCGTGGTCATCGCTGAAGCTTTCTTT.

This clonotype was counted many times. The V call is TRBV16, the J call TRBJ2-7; 8 bases line up with TRBD1. This CDR3 has 13 residues. Germline V gene data show CDR1 as KGHSY and CDR2 as FQNENV. V lost 3 bases, J lost 7 bases, and 5 bases stayed unmatched. The CDR3 DNA follows: TGTGCCAGCAGCCACACCACAGGGGGGGAGCAGTACTTC. Translation gives CASSHTTGGEQYF.